The sample holds a few counts of the clone carrying this T cell receptor beta chain. It was with 60 Vbeta and 13 Jbeta primers that the PCR ran. The method was immunoSEQ multiplex PCR; TCRdb's version includes in-frame clones alone and lacks a portion of them. The sample holds approximately 170,000 clones, roughly 65% seen once. This entry comes from a study of cytomegalovirus exposure and HLA in healthy donors. Germline V lookup: CDR1 MNHNS, CDR2 SASEGT. Trimming pared 1 base from V and 8 bases from J, leaving 15 bases between. This CDR3 has 15 amino acids. The specimen sequenced was PBMCs. The sequence was collected from a woman aged 18-35 years in good health and CMV-seropositive. The chain uses TRBV6-1 and TRBJ2-1, with a weak D call TRBD2 (5 bases). CDR3 in DNA: TGTGCCAGCAGTGAAGTCCTAGCCGTCATAGATGAGCAGTTCTTC. Amino acids: CASSEVLAVIDEQFF.